These 30 T cell receptor beta chains share one sample of origin, sequenced in a study of beta chain features in type 1 diabetes. Isolated RNA was reverse transcribed in full, so expressed TCRB transcripts were sequenced. Repertoires were generated with immunoSEQ multiplex PCR, while TCRdb's copy carries only in-frame clones and drops some. The sample contains 120,000 to 150,000 clones, 10% to 15% of which appear only once. Findings of the study overall: Patients with Type 1 diabetes showed moderately but significantly shorter TCRB CDR3s in all four CD4+ subsets.

These receptors' antigens are unknown. Sequenced sample: central memory CD4+ T cells from blood. The origin of the receptors is a man in his late teens or twenties with type 1 diabetes.

The CDR3 protein is CAISPTGGGGTDTQYF. The DNA of the CDR3 is TGTGCCATCAGTCCCACCGGGGGCGGGGGGACAGATACGCAGTATTTT. The chain has TRBV10-3 and TRBJ2-3, with 8 bases identical to TRBD2. This CDR3 region has 16 residues. V shed 5 bases and J 3 bases; nucleotides not matched to a gene: 10. Germline-derived CDR1 and CDR2 are ENHRY and SYGVKD.

The gene calls are TRBV30 and TRBJ2-7, with 10 bases aligning to TRBD1. Germline V CDR1 and CDR2: GTSNPN, SVGIG (reference sequence). There are 14 residues in the CDR3. Losses at the gene ends were 0 bases for V and 6 bases for J; bases not matched to a gene: 5. The CDR3 coding sequence is TGTGCCTGGAGTGTTAAGGACAGGGGGGCCGAGCAGTACTTC. Translating gives CAWSVKDRGAEQYF. Full variable domain (remainder filled in from reference TRBV30 and TRBJ2-7): SQTIHQWPATLVQPVGSPLSLECTVEGTSNPNLYWYRQAAGRGLQLLFYSVGIGQISSEVPQNLSASRPQDRQFILSSKKLLLSDSGFYLCAWSVKDRGAEQYFGPGTRLTVT.

This clone has only a few counts. This CDR3 reads CASSSSGTGPGKQYF. The CDR3 nucleotides read TGTGCCAGCAGCTCATCCGGGACAGGTCCCGGGAAGCAGTACTTC. The V gene is TRBV7-9, the J gene TRBJ2-7; TRBD1 matches at 8 bases. The ends lost 4 bases at V and 8 bases at J; junction bases unmatched: 13. Per germline, CDR1 SEHNR and CDR2 FQNEAQ (reference sequence). This CDR3 has 15 amino acids.

There are many counts of this clone. The chain links TRBV4-1 to TRBJ1-1; maybe TRBD1 (5 bases). The CDR3 loop spans 17 amino acids. V lost 4 bases, J lost 1 base, and 19 bases lay in between. Germline CDR1 reads MGHRA; CDR2 reads YSYEKL. The CDR3 sequence is CASSPRDLGLANTEAFF. The CDR3 bases are TGCGCCAGCAGCCCAAGAGACCTGGGACTGGCGAACACTGAAGCTTTCTTT.

This chain connects TRBV5-8 to TRBJ1-5, with D perhaps TRBD1 (6 bases). Germline V gene sequence: CDR1 SGHTS, CDR2 YDEGEE. V lost 2 bases and J 4 bases, leaving 13 bases between the germline ends. The CDR3 loop spans 15 amino acids. In DNA, the CDR3 is TGTGCCAGCAGCTTTTCAGGGGCCAAAAATCAGCCCCAGCATTTT. As protein: CASSFSGAKNQPQHF.

The chain links TRBV7-8 to TRBJ2-5; D is unclear. Trimming took off 4 bases at V and 1 base at J, with 19 bases between the two ends. The CDR3 has 17 amino acids. Germline loops: CDR1 SGHVS, CDR2 FQNEAQ. The DNA for the CDR3 is TGTGCCAGCAGCTACGAAAGCCTTCGTGGGCTCCAAGAGACCCAGTACTTC. Its protein product is CASSYESLRGLQETQYF.

This clone was seen only a few times. The rearrangement uses TRBV7-2 and TRBJ1-2; D is possibly TRBD1 (5 bases). V lost 3 bases and J lost 3, with 8 bases in between. The CDR3 sequence is 13 residues long. Germline CDR1 and CDR2: SGHTA and FQGNSA. The CDR3 DNA sequence: TGTGCCAGCAGCTTCCCACAGGACTATGGCTACACCTTC. This translates into CASSFPQDYGYTF.

This clone was seen a handful of times. The DNA for the CDR3 is TGTGCCAGCAGCTTAGCGGGGGGAACGGAGCAGTACTTC. Its translation: CASSLAGGTEQYF. This chain uses TRBV7-7 with TRBJ2-7; TRBD2 is a possible D gene (6 bases). This CDR3 comprises 13 residues. V was trimmed by 0 bases and J by 7 bases, leaving 10 bases between them. Germline lookup yields CDR1 SSHAT and CDR2 FNYEAQ (reference sequence).

CDR3 in amino acids: CASSVGASTANEQFF. The CDR3, as DNA: TGCGCCAGCAGCGTGGGGGCTTCCACCGCTAATGAGCAGTTCTTC. J is TRBJ2-1 and V is TRBV5-1, with D tentatively TRBD1 (6 bases). CDR1 is SGHRS and CDR2 is YFSETQ in the germline V gene. V was cut by 4 bases and J by 7 bases, with 18 bases left in between. The CDR3 spans 15 residues.

In its sample, this clone was seen a few times. This rearrangement joins TRBV18 to TRBJ2-7; perhaps TRBD2 as D (6 bases). Germline CDR1 and CDR2: KGHSH and LQKENI. Deletions cut 3 bases from V and 7 bases from J, with 10 bases between. The CDR3 contains 12 residues. CDR3 loop: CASSPGGVEQYF. The CDR3 DNA sequence: TGTGCCAGCTCACCGGGCGGGGTTGAGCAGTACTTC. The full variable domain, with the rest looked up from reference TRBV18 and TRBJ2-7, is NAGVMQNPRHLVRRRGQEARLRCSPMKGHSHVYWYRQLPEEGLKFMVYLQKENIIDESGMPKERFSAEFPKEGPSILRIQQVVRGDSAAYFCASSPGGVEQYFGPGTRLTVT.

The gene calls are TRBV6-6 and TRBJ1-2; a possible D gene is TRBD1 (6 bases). The V end lost 0 bases, the J end lost 8 bases, and 10 bases lay between the germline ends. CDR1 and CDR2 from the germline V gene are MNHNY and SVGAGI (reference sequence). The CDR3 runs 13 residues. The CDR3 nucleotides are TGTGCCAGCAGTTACTCGGGGGGGCAGGGCTACACCTTC. It translates to CASSYSGGQGYTF.

V is TRBV27 and J is TRBJ2-7; maybe TRBD1 (6 bases). This CDR3 comprises 13 residues. Germline V CDR1 and CDR2: MNHEY, SMNVEV (reference sequence). Deletions cut 6 bases from V and 2 bases from J, with 11 bases between. This chain's CDR3 is CASSTDRTYEQYF. Here the CDR3 DNA reads TGTGCCAGCAGCACTGACAGGACCTACGAGCAGTACTTC.

V is TRBV7-9 and J is TRBJ2-2; TRBD1 might be the D (5 bases). From germline, CDR1 is SEHNR and CDR2 FQNEAQ (reference sequence). This CDR3 contains 14 residues. Trimming removed 5 bases at V and 5 bases at J, with 12 bases between. CDR3 in DNA: TGTGCCAGCAGCCAAGACAGTGAGACCGGGGAGCTGTTTTTT. Translated, it gives CASSQDSETGELFF.

This clone appeared a few times. The V call is TRBV25-1, the J call TRBJ2-3, with D unresolved. The CDR3 runs to 14 residues. Germline V lookup: CDR1 MGHDK, CDR2 SYGVNS. With 3 bases removed from V and 1 base from J, the gap between germline ends came to 8 bases. The CDR3 region has the DNA TGTGCCAGCAGTGACCTCCGGGGCACAGATACGCAGTATTTT. It specifies CASSDLRGTDTQYF.

A few counts support this clone. The gene calls are TRBV28 and TRBJ1-1, with D possibly being TRBD1 (6 bases). V lost 3 bases to trimming and J lost 0 bases, with 14 bases between them. Germline CDR1 reads MDHEN; CDR2 reads SYDVKM. The CDR3 runs 16 residues. In DNA form, the CDR3 reads TGTGCCAGCAGTTTTCGTGGGACAATTGTGAACACTGAAGCTTTCTTT. Residues: CASSFRGTIVNTEAFF.

The CDR3 protein is CASSLAAGDEQFF. CDR3 nucleotides: TGTGCCAGCAGCCTGGCAGCGGGGGATGAGCAGTTCTTC. The J gene is TRBJ2-1, the V gene TRBV7-2; 8 bases match TRBD2. This CDR3 is built from 13 residues. The V segment lost 5 bases and the J segment 8 bases; nucleotides outside the gene matches: 5. Per germline, CDR1 SGHTA and CDR2 FQGNSA.

J is TRBJ2-3 and V is TRBV7-3; D unclear. The germline V gene has CDR1 SGHTA and CDR2 FQGTGA. Trimming cost V 4 bases and J 0 bases, with 17 bases left between them. The CDR3 has 17 amino acids. The CDR3 loop is CASSSNPVLPSTDTQYF. The CDR3 DNA reads TGTGCCAGCAGCTCTAACCCGGTACTACCTAGCACAGATACGCAGTATTTT.

This clone was seen a few times. J is TRBJ1-5 and V is TRBV30; D possibly corresponds to TRBD1 (5 bases). The CDR3 is 13 residues long. The V end lost 4 bases, the J end lost 4 bases, and 11 bases lay between the germline ends. The germline V gene encodes CDR1 GTSNPN and CDR2 SVGIG (reference sequence). CDR3 DNA sequence: TGTGCCTGGAACGGTGGGGCAAATCAGCCCCAGCATTTT. It is translated as CAWNGGANQPQHF.

This clone was seen only a few times. The chain has TRBV7-2 and TRBJ2-7, with 9 positions matching TRBD1. Trimming cost V 5 bases and J 7 bases; bases outside gene matches: 15. Germline V gene data show CDR1 as SGHTA and CDR2 as FQGNSA. This CDR3 spans 16 amino acids. The CDR3 nucleotides read TGTGCCAGCAGCCCGAAAAGGACAGGGGTAGATTGGGAGCAGTACTTC. Translated, it gives CASSPKRTGVDWEQYF.

This clone was counted between two and nine times. This rearrangement joins TRBV28 to TRBJ2-3; the D gene is possibly TRBD1 (6 bases). The CDR3 sequence is 13 residues long. The germline V and J ends were trimmed by 4 bases and 7 bases, with 12 bases remaining between them. Germline lookup yields CDR1 MDHEN and CDR2 SYDVKM. Here the CDR3 reads CASSSSRGHTQYF. The CDR3 coding sequence is TGTGCCAGCAGTTCATCCAGGGGTCATACGCAGTATTTT.

This clone was counted a few times. This sequence joins TRBV27 and TRBJ1-6; D is undetermined. V was shortened by 6 bases and J by 10 bases, with 10 bases between the two germline ends. The CDR3 length is 12 residues. Germline V lookup: CDR1 MNHEY, CDR2 SMNVEV (reference sequence). This chain's CDR3 is CASRHKASPLHF. The DNA of the CDR3 is TGTGCCAGCAGACACAAAGCCTCACCCCTCCACTTT.

The genes are TRBV6-6 and TRBJ1-3; D is possibly TRBD1 (5 bases). CDR3 length: 15 residues. CDR1 MNHNY and CDR2 SVGAGI come from the germline V gene (reference sequence). V was pared by 4 bases and J by 6 bases, with 16 bases between. The CDR3 DNA sequence: TGTGCCAGCAGTTCCACGGGGGGATGGACAAACACCATATATTTT. It specifies CASSSTGGWTNTIYF.

The chain combines TRBV27 with TRBJ2-3; no clear D gene. This CDR3 is built from 13 residues. The V end lost 6 bases, the J end lost 2 bases, and 9 bases lay between the germline ends. The germline CDR1 and CDR2 sequences are MNHEY and SMNVEV (reference sequence). The CDR3 spells CASSPLTTDTQYF. The CDR3 DNA reads TGTGCCAGCAGCCCCCTCACCACAGATACGCAGTATTTT.

This clone was seen a few times. The gene calls are TRBV5-6 and TRBJ1-1; 7 positions agree with TRBD1. In germline, CDR1 is SGHDT, CDR2 YYEEEE. The CDR3 totals 14 residues. The junction had 5 bases not matched to a gene; V was cut back by 2 bases and J by 4 bases. The CDR3 protein is CASSFSSGGTEAFF. Here the CDR3 DNA reads TGTGCCAGCAGCTTCTCCTCAGGGGGCACTGAAGCTTTCTTT. Drawing the rest from reference TRBV5-6 and TRBJ1-1, the complete variable domain is DAGVTQSPTHLIKTRGQQVTLRCSPKSGHDTVSWYQQALGQGPQFIFQYYEEEERQRGNFPDRFSGHQFPNYSSELNVNALLLGDSALYLCASSFSSGGTEAFFGQGTRLTVV.

J is TRBJ2-5 and V is TRBV10-2; D assignment may be TRBD1 or TRBD2 (5 bases each). Germline values: CDR1 WSHSY, CDR2 SAAADI. CDR3 length equals 14 residues. V dropped 6 bases and J dropped 7 bases, with 18 bases sitting between them. This CDR3 is CASRPGTGTPTQYF. DNA of the CDR3: TGCGCCAGCAGACCCGGGACGGGAACTCCGACCCAGTACTTC.

The sample holds a few counts of this clone. The chain recombines TRBV7-3 with TRBJ2-1; the match to TRBD2 covers 12 bases. Germline lookup yields CDR1 SGHTA and CDR2 FQGTGA. J gave up 4 bases and V 0 bases, and 4 bases lay outside the gene matches. The CDR3 loop spans 17 amino acids. CDR3 DNA: TGTGCCAGCAGCTTAACGACTAGCGGGGGCTTTTACAATGAGCAGTTCTTC. It specifies CASSLTTSGGFYNEQFF.

This clone occurred many times. V usage is TRBV30 and J usage is TRBJ1-2; TRBD1 agrees at 10 bases. Trimming at V came to 7 bases and at J to 8 bases, leaving 16 bases not matched to a gene. There are 15 residues in the CDR3. Germline CDR1 reads GTSNPN; CDR2 reads SVGIG (reference sequence). The CDR3 coding sequence is TGTGCCTTTTCCGGGACAGGGGCCCCAAGTCGGGGCTACACCTTC. It translates to CAFSGTGAPSRGYTF.

The chain has TRBV7-8 and TRBJ2-7; unclear D gene. V dropped 5 bases and J dropped 3 bases, with 11 bases sitting between them. CDR1 SGHVS and CDR2 FQNEAQ come from the germline V gene. This CDR3 has 13 amino acids. CDR3 residues: CASSAYSHYEQYF. The CDR3, as DNA: TGTGCCAGCAGCGCCTATTCGCACTACGAGCAGTACTTC.

This clone was seen more than once but under ten times. The rearrangement joins TRBV29-1 to TRBJ2-5, with 15 bases lining up with TRBD2. The junction had 7 bases not matched to a gene; V was cut back by 7 bases and J by 1 base. The germline V gene has CDR1 SQVTM and CDR2 ANQGSEA. The CDR3 spans 16 residues. In DNA form, the CDR3 reads TGCAGCGGTCCCGGGACTAGCGGGGGGACCCAAGAGACCCAGTACTTC. This codes for CSGPGTSGGTQETQYF.

This clone was picked up a small number of times. The chain links TRBV6-5 to TRBJ1-4, with D uncertain. This CDR3 spans 13 amino acids. Germline V gives CDR1 MNHEY, CDR2 SVGAGI. V lost 0 bases and J 10 bases, leaving 9 bases between the germline ends. This CDR3 is CASSYSYSGKLFF. The CDR3, as DNA: TGTGCCAGCAGTTACTCTTATTCAGGAAAACTGTTTTTT.